This T cell receptor (beta chain) emerged from a study of response to subunit inactivated influenza vaccine. CDR3 length: 16 amino acids. The germline V gene has CDR1 LGHDT and CDR2 YNNKEL (reference sequence). Trimming at V came to 4 bases and at J to 7 bases, leaving 13 bases not matched to a gene. TCRdb fed the RT-PCR reads into MiXCR, producing one record per CDR3 protein. The sample yields hundreds of thousands of distinct CDR3 sequences, roughly 13% seen once. This rearrangement joins TRBV3-1 to TRBJ2-7; TRBD1 matches 10 bases. This TCR was recovered from a man over 45 who received an inactivated influenza vaccine. The material sequenced was PBMCs from blood, taken more than 35 days after vaccination. Written as DNA, the CDR3 is TGTGCCAGCAGCCCCCAGCGGGGACAGGGGTTTCGGGAGCAGTACTTC. This codes for CASSPQRGQGFREQYF.